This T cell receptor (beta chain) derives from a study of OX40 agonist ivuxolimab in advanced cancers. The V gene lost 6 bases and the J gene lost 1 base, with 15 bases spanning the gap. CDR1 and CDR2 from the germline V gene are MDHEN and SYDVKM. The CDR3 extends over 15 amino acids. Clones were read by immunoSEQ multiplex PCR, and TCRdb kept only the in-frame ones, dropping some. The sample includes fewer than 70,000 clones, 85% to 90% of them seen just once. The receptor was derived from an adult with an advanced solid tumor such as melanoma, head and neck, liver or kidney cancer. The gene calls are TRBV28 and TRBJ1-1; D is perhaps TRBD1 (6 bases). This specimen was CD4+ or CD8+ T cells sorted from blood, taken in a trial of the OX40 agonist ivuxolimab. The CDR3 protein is CASSRTGRGNTEAFF. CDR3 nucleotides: TGTGCCAGCAGCCGAACAGGGCGGGGGAACACTGAAGCTTTCTTT.